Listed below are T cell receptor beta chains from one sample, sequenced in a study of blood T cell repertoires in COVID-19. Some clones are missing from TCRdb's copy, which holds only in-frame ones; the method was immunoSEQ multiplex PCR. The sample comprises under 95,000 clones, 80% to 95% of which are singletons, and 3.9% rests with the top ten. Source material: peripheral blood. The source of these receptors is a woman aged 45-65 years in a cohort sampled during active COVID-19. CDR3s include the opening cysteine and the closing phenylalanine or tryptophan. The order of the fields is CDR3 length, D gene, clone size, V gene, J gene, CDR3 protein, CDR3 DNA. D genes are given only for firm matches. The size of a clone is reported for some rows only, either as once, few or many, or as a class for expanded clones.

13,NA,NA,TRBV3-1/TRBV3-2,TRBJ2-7,CASSQAQDYEQYF,TGTGCCAGCAGCCAAGCCCAGGACTACGAGCAGTACTTC
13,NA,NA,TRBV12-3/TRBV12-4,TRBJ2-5,CASSSDWAGTQYF,TGTGCCAGCAGTTCTGACTGGGCGGGGACCCAGTACTTC
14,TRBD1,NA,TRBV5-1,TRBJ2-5,CASSPDRARETQYF,TGCGCCAGCAGCCCCGACAGGGCGCGGGAGACCCAGTACTTC
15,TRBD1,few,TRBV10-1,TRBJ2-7,CASSTGTGSSYEQYF,TGCGCCAGCAGCACCGGGACAGGGAGCTCCTACGAGCAGTACTTC
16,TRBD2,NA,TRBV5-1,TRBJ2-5,CASSKGGTTIQETQYF,TGCGCCAGCAGTAAGGGAGGGACCACCATCCAAGAGACCCAGTACTTC
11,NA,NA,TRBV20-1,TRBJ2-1,CSASANNEQFF,TGCAGTGCTAGCGCTAACAATGAGCAGTTCTTC
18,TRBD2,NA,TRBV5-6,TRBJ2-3,CASSAIFSTSGTSDTQYF,TGTGCCAGCAGCGCCATCTTCTCGACTAGCGGGACCTCAGATACGCAGTATTTT
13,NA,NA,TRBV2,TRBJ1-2,CASSEGINYGYTF,TGTGCCAGCAGTGAGGGCATTAACTATGGCTACACCTTC
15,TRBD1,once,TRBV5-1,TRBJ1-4,CASSLEGQGGQKLFF,TGCGCCAGCAGCTTGGAAGGACAGGGGGGTCAAAAACTGTTTTTT
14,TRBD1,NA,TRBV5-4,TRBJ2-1,CASSYRDRVDEQFF,TGTGCCAGCAGCTATAGAGACAGGGTCGATGAGCAGTTCTTC
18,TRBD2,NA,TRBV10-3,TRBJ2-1,CAIRGSVASGTSYNEQFF,TGTGCCATCAGGGGGTCTGTGGCTAGCGGGACATCCTACAATGAGCAGTTCTTC
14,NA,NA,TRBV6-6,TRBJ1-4,CASSPRGTPSKLFF,TGTGCCAGCAGCCCTAGGGGAACCCCGTCGAAACTGTTTTTT
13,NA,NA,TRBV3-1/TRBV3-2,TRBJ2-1,CASSRGSGNEQFF,TGTGCCAGCAGTCGAGGTAGCGGCAATGAGCAGTTCTTC
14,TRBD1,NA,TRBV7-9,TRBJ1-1,CASSETGGGTEAFF,TGTGCCAGCAGCGAAACAGGGGGAGGCACTGAAGCTTTCTTT
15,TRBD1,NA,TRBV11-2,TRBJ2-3,CASSPGQGTTDTQYF,TGTGCCAGCAGCCCGGGACAGGGGACCACAGATACGCAGTATTTT
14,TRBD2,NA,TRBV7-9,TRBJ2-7,CASRYSGSEYEQYF,TGTGCCAGCCGCTATAGCGGGAGCGAGTACGAGCAGTACTTC